Below, 30 T cell receptor beta chains from the same sample are listed, as sequenced in a study of beta chain features in type 1 diabetes. All of the isolated RNA was reverse transcribed, so expressed TCRB transcripts were sequenced. Here immunoSEQ multiplex PCR was the method, and the copy in TCRdb shows in-frame clones only, minus some. The sample contains 400,000 to 550,000 clones, roughly 10% of which appear only once. Sequenced input: naive CD4+ T cells from blood. Receptors were obtained from a woman aged 18-29 years in good health.

Many counts were recorded for this clone. Here the CDR3 reads CAWRETGGTDTQYF. The DNA for the CDR3 is TGTGCCTGGAGAGAGACAGGAGGCACAGATACGCAGTATTTT. The V and J genes are TRBV30 and TRBJ2-3; D might be TRBD1 (6 bases). Trimming stripped 3 bases from V and 1 base from J, with 11 bases between. The CDR3 sequence is 14 residues long. Germline loops: CDR1 GTSNPN, CDR2 SVGIG (reference sequence). Filled out from reference TRBV30 and TRBJ2-3, the complete variable domain reads SQTIHQWPATLVQPVGSPLSLECTVEGTSNPNLYWYRQAAGRGLQLLFYSVGIGQISSEVPQNLSASRPQDRQFILSSKKLLLSDSGFYLCAWRETGGTDTQYFGPGTRLTVL.

This clone was seen a few times. This chain joins TRBV7-3 and TRBJ2-1; the D gene could be TRBD1 or TRBD2 (6 bases each). V lost 4 bases and J 7 bases, leaving 20 bases between the germline ends. CDR1 is SGHTA, CDR2 FQGTGA, per germline. The CDR3 is made up of 16 amino acids. The chain's CDR3 is CASSSAGTLRGNEQFF. For the CDR3, the DNA is TGTGCCAGCAGCTCCGCCGGGACTCTTAGGGGGAATGAGCAGTTCTTC.

This clone turned up a few times. Written as DNA, the CDR3 is TGTGCCAGCAGCTCTCGACAGGGGGACGCAGATACGCAGTATTTT. This sequence encodes CASSSRQGDADTQYF. The rearrangement joins TRBV7-3 to TRBJ2-3, with 9 nucleotides matching TRBD1. Germline trimming cut 4 bases from V and 4 bases from J; bases unmatched to any gene: 6. Germline assignment: CDR1 SGHTA and CDR2 FQGTGA. This CDR3 is built from 15 residues.

The sample holds a few counts of this clone. The gene calls are TRBV27 and TRBJ1-2, with D uncertain. This CDR3 region has 11 residues. Germline assignment: CDR1 MNHEY and CDR2 SMNVEV (reference sequence). Trimming removed 8 bases at V and 4 bases at J, with 8 bases between. The DNA of the CDR3 is TGTGCCAGCGGACGGACCTATGGCTACACCTTC. It specifies CASGRTYGYTF.

This clone appeared a few times. The V and J genes are TRBV25-1 and TRBJ1-2; weak D call: TRBD1 (6 bases). Trimming cost V 0 bases and J 7 bases, with 9 bases left between them. Germline assignment: CDR1 MGHDK and CDR2 SYGVNS. The CDR3 is 13 residues long. The CDR3 spells CASSEYGDTGYTF. CDR3 nucleotide sequence: TGTGCCAGCAGTGAATATGGGGACACTGGCTACACCTTC.

This clone turned up a few times. This chain uses TRBV5-4 with TRBJ1-1; D gene unclear. The CDR3 covers 12 residues. In germline, CDR1 is SGHNT, CDR2 YYREEE (reference sequence). With 4 bases removed from V and 6 bases from J, the gap between germline ends came to 10 bases. The CDR3 protein is CASSGTTSEAFF. CDR3 nucleotide sequence: TGTGCCAGCAGCGGAACGACATCTGAAGCTTTCTTT.

This rearrangement joins TRBV9 to TRBJ2-2; no firm D call. Germline V gives CDR1 SGDLS, CDR2 YYNGEE. The CDR3 runs to 17 residues. V gave up 4 bases and J gave up 1 base, with 17 bases separating them. The CDR3 is CASSPHVAERNTGELFF. The CDR3 nucleotides are TGTGCCAGCAGCCCCCATGTGGCCGAACGGAACACCGGGGAGCTGTTTTTT. The whole variable domain, remainder taken from reference TRBV9 and TRBJ2-2, is DSGVTQTPKHLITATGQRVTLRCSPRSGDLSVYWYQQSLDQGLQFLIQYYNGEERAKGNILERFSAQQFPDLHSELNLSSLELGDSALYFCASSPHVAERNTGELFFGEGSRLTVL.

This clone was seen a few times. CDR3 amino acids: CASSFGGDYEQYF. In DNA, the CDR3 is TGCGCCAGCAGCTTTGGCGGGGACTACGAGCAGTACTTC. This rearrangement joins TRBV5-1 to TRBJ2-7; the D gene is possibly TRBD2 (6 bases). The CDR3 runs to 13 residues. V was clipped by 2 bases and J by 3 bases, with 9 bases between them. CDR1 SGHRS and CDR2 YFSETQ come from the germline V gene. Variable domain in full (rest from reference TRBV5-1 and TRBJ2-7): KAGVTQTPRYLIKTRGQQVTLSCSPISGHRSVSWYQQTPGQGLQFLFEYFSETQRNKGNFPGRFSGRQFSNSRSEMNVSTLELGDSALYLCASSFGGDYEQYFGPGTRLTVT.

This clone turned up a few times. V is TRBV11-3 and J is TRBJ2-7, with no clear D. This CDR3 is 12 amino acids long. Germline V lookup: CDR1 SGHNT, CDR2 YENEEA. Trimming left V 4 bases short and J 7 bases short, with 11 bases between. CDR3 in DNA: TGTGCCAGCAGCTCCTTCGGGCGGGAGCAGTACTTC. The encoded protein is CASSSFGREQYF.

A few counts support this clone. This chain joins TRBV15 and TRBJ2-3; TRBD1 might be the D (6 bases). V was trimmed by 6 bases and J by 1 base, leaving 11 bases between them. CDR3 length: 14 residues. CDR1 is LNHNV, CDR2 YYDKDF, per germline (reference sequence). In DNA form, the CDR3 reads TGTGCCACCAGGCCTCGGACAGGCACAGATACGCAGTATTTT. Amino acids: CATRPRTGTDTQYF. The full variable domain, rest sourced from reference TRBV15 and TRBJ2-3, is DAMVIQNPRYQVTQFGKPVTLSCSQTLNHNVMYWYQQKSSQAPKLLFHYYDKDFNNEADTPDNFQSRRPNTSFCFLDIRSPGLGDTAMYLCATRPRTGTDTQYFGPGTRLTVL.

V and J are TRBV11-3 and TRBJ2-5; 7 positions agree with TRBD2. The ends lost 4 bases at V and 1 base at J; junction bases unmatched: 3. The CDR3 is made up of 14 amino acids. CDR1 SGHNT and CDR2 YENEEA come from the germline V gene. The CDR3 spells CASSWERGQETQYF. The CDR3 DNA follows: TGTGCCAGCAGCTGGGAGCGGGGCCAAGAGACCCAGTACTTC. Full variable domain (outside the CDR3, taken from reference TRBV11-3 and TRBJ2-5): EAGVVQSPRYKIIEKKQPVAFWCNPISGHNTLYWYLQNLGQGPELLIRYENEEAVDDSQLPKDRFSAERLKGVDSTLKIQPAELGDSAVYLCASSWERGQETQYFGPGTRLLVL.

The rearrangement joins TRBV5-6 to TRBJ2-1, with 8 positions matching TRBD2. V was pared by 0 bases and J by 4 bases, with 6 bases of the junction left unmatched. The CDR3 length is 16 residues. CDR1 SGHDT and CDR2 YYEEEE come from the germline V gene. For the CDR3, the DNA is TGTGCCAGCAGCTTGGTCGAGCGGGAGCCTTACAATGAGCAGTTCTTC. Its translation: CASSLVEREPYNEQFF.

This clone came up a few times. CDR3 DNA sequence: TGTGCCAGCAGCTTGAGGACTAGTGTGCTCGGGGAGCTGTTTTTT. Translating it yields CASSLRTSVLGELFF. The chain has TRBV11-2 and TRBJ2-2; TRBD2 aligns across 7 bases. V lost 3 bases to trimming and J lost 7 bases; unmatched junction nucleotides: 8. Germline CDR1 SGHAT, CDR2 FQNNGV. There are 15 residues in the CDR3.

There are a few counts of this clone. The rearrangement joins TRBV7-9 to TRBJ2-3; tentatively, D is TRBD1 or TRBD2 (6 bases each). Germline V gene lookup returns CDR1 SEHNR and CDR2 FQNEAQ (reference sequence). V dropped 7 bases and J dropped 10 bases, with 15 bases sitting between them. CDR3 length: 12 residues. In DNA, the CDR3 is TGTGCCAGCATCAGAGGGGGGTATCCGCAGTATTTT. It yields the protein CASIRGGYPQYF. The full variable domain, rest sourced from reference TRBV7-9 and TRBJ2-3, is DTGVSQNPRHKITKRGQNVTFRCDPISEHNRLYWYRQTLGQGPEFLTYFQNEAQLEKSRLLSDRFSAERPKGSFSTLEIQRTEQGDSAMYLCASIRGGYPQYFGPGTRLTVL.

This chain links TRBV7-9 with TRBJ2-2; the D is unclear. CDR3 length equals 15 residues. From germline, CDR1 is SEHNR and CDR2 FQNEAQ (reference sequence). V lost 4 bases and J 6 bases, leaving 15 bases between the germline ends. CDR3 DNA sequence: TGTGCCAGCAGCTCCAGACAAAGACGGGCCGGGGAGCTGTTTTTT. This gives the protein CASSSRQRRAGELFF.

V usage is TRBV28 and J usage is TRBJ2-1; D not resolved. The ends were cut back, 6 bases at V and 3 bases at J, with 6 bases in the middle. This CDR3 has 12 amino acids. CDR1 MDHEN and CDR2 SYDVKM come from the germline V gene. CDR3 coding DNA: TGTGCCAGCAGCCCTTTCTACAATGAGCAGTTCTTC. Translated: CASSPFYNEQFF.

This clone has a handful of counts. DNA of the CDR3: TGTGCCAGCAGCACCCGATCGGGAAGTTCCTACAATGAGCAGTTCTTC. Protein product: CASSTRSGSSYNEQFF. The chain employs TRBV11-1 and TRBJ2-1, with D perhaps matching TRBD2 (5 bases). With 5 bases removed from V and 1 base from J, the gap between germline ends came to 15 bases. Germline V gene data show CDR1 as SGHAT and CDR2 as FQDESV (reference sequence). The CDR3 contains 16 residues.

As for this clone: Additional DNA sequences in this sample encode the identical CDR3. The J gene is TRBJ2-3, the V gene TRBV7-2; D not resolved. CDR1 and CDR2 from the germline V gene are SGHTA and FQGNSA. V was trimmed by 0 bases and J by 0 bases, leaving 7 bases between them. The CDR3 is 15 residues long. The CDR3 loop reads CASSLALGSTDTQYF. DNA of the CDR3: TGTGCCAGCAGCTTAGCGTTAGGGAGCACAGATACGCAGTATTTT.

This rearrangement joins TRBV15 to TRBJ2-4; tentative D call: TRBD1 (6 bases). Trimming pared 4 bases from V and 6 bases from J, leaving 10 bases between. The CDR3 extends over 13 amino acids. Germline V gene lookup returns CDR1 LNHNV and CDR2 YYDKDF (reference sequence). In DNA, the CDR3 is TGTGCCACCAGCACCCACAGGGTAAACATTCAGTACTTC. This sequence encodes CATSTHRVNIQYF. Combining the CDR3 with reference TRBV15 and TRBJ2-4 gives the whole variable domain DAMVIQNPRYQVTQFGKPVTLSCSQTLNHNVMYWYQQKSSQAPKLLFHYYDKDFNNEADTPDNFQSRRPNTSFCFLDIRSPGLGDTAMYLCATSTHRVNIQYFGAGTRLSVL.

The chain combines TRBV7-2 with TRBJ2-7, with 8 bases that match TRBD2. V was clipped by 4 bases and J by 5 bases; unmatched bases: 4. This CDR3 contains 13 residues. Germline-derived CDR1 and CDR2 are SGHTA and FQGNSA. The CDR3 bases are TGTGCCAGCAGCTCTCTAGCGGGTAACGAGCAGTACTTC. As protein: CASSSLAGNEQYF.

V is TRBV6-6 and J is TRBJ2-7; D not certain. Germline-derived CDR1 and CDR2 are MNHNY and SVGAGI (reference sequence). CDR3 length: 15 amino acids. V lost 1 base and J lost 2, with 12 bases in between. The CDR3 here is CASSYYRGSTYEQYF. CDR3 nucleotides: TGTGCCAGCAGTTACTATAGAGGATCCACCTACGAGCAGTACTTC.

This clone was seen a handful of times. The V call is TRBV7-2, the J call TRBJ2-1, with 9 positions matching TRBD2. The V gene end was trimmed by 2 bases and the J gene end by 9 bases; junction bases not matched to a gene: 11. Per the germline V gene, CDR1 is SGHTA and CDR2 is FQGNSA. CDR3 length: 16 amino acids. The CDR3 is CASSLLIGTSLGEQFF. DNA for the CDR3: TGTGCCAGCAGCTTACTGATCGGGACTAGCCTTGGTGAGCAGTTCTTC.

Only a few counts were recorded for this clone. The V gene is TRBV25-1, the J gene TRBJ1-2; TRBD1 agrees at 10 bases. V was clipped by 5 bases and J by 8 bases; unmatched bases: 8. Germline V gene sequence: CDR1 MGHDK, CDR2 SYGVNS. The CDR3 runs 14 residues. The DNA for the CDR3 is TGTGCCAGCAGTCTCGCCGGGACAGGGGTCGGCTACACCTTC. This gives the protein CASSLAGTGVGYTF.

The chain employs TRBV7-9 and TRBJ1-5; D gene unclear. V was pared by 2 bases and J by 0 bases, with 5 bases between. Germline lookup yields CDR1 SEHNR and CDR2 FQNEAQ (reference sequence). This CDR3 has 14 amino acids. The CDR3 sequence is CASSLRGSNQPQHF. In nucleotides, the CDR3 is TGTGCCAGCAGCTTACGGGGTAGCAATCAGCCCCAGCATTTT.

This clone was seen more than once but under ten times. The chain links TRBV7-2 to TRBJ2-1, with D unclear. Germline V gene lookup returns CDR1 SGHTA and CDR2 FQGNSA. V was clipped by 5 bases and J by 6 bases, with 8 bases between them. The CDR3 is 12 residues long. For the CDR3, the DNA is TGTGCCAGCAGCAGAGAGTTCAATGAGCAGTTCTTC. Translating gives CASSREFNEQFF. The full variable domain, its missing parts supplied by reference TRBV7-2 and TRBJ2-1, is GAGVSQSPSNKVTEKGKDVELRCDPISGHTALYWYRQSLGQGLEFLIYFQGNSAPDKSGLPSDRFSAERTGGSVSTLTIQRTQQEDSAVYLCASSREFNEQFFGPGTRLTVL.

V gene TRBV9 combines with J gene TRBJ2-6; 8 bases are a match to TRBD1. Germline lookup yields CDR1 SGDLS and CDR2 YYNGEE. There are 19 residues in the CDR3. The V gene end was trimmed by 4 bases and the J gene end by 1 base; junction bases not matched to a gene: 13. The DNA for the CDR3 is TGTGCCAGCAGCCCCAGGGGGCGGGCAGTGTTTTCTGGGGCCAACGTCCTGACTTTC. Residues: CASSPRGRAVFSGANVLTF.

The rearrangement joins TRBV4-3 to TRBJ1-2; possibly TRBD1 for D (5 bases). V lost 4 bases, J lost 8 bases, and 20 bases lay in between. Looked up from germline, CDR1 is LGHNA and CDR2 is YSLEER. This CDR3 comprises 15 residues. The CDR3 nucleotides are TGCGCCAGCAGCCCGGAGCAAGGGGCGTTTCGAGGCTACACCTTC. This encodes CASSPEQGAFRGYTF.

This clone appeared a few times. This CDR3 reads CASSLAQGDSPLHF. CDR3 DNA sequence: TGTGCCAGCAGCTTGGCTCAGGGGGATTCACCCCTCCACTTT. This rearrangement joins TRBV5-4 to TRBJ1-6; 7 bases are shared with TRBD1. The germline V gene has CDR1 SGHNT and CDR2 YYREEE (reference sequence). The CDR3 consists of 14 residues. V shed 0 bases, J shed 8 bases, and the junction held 2 bases outside the gene matches.

This clone was recorded a few times. The V call is TRBV4-1, the J call TRBJ2-1, with 8 bases matching TRBD2. The J segment lost 4 bases and the V segment lost 1 base, leaving 3 bases of the junction unmatched. Germline V lookup: CDR1 MGHRA, CDR2 YSYEKL. There are 15 residues in the CDR3. The CDR3 nucleotides read TGCGCCAGCAGCCAAGTTAGCGGGGCTTACAATGAGCAGTTCTTC. Encoded protein: CASSQVSGAYNEQFF.

This clone came up a few times. CDR3 coding DNA: TGTGCCAGCTCACCGAGTGGAGGGGAGATATCCTACGAGCAGTACGTC. Residues: CASSPSGGEISYEQYV. The rearrangement uses TRBV18 and TRBJ2-7; D perhaps matches TRBD2 (6 bases). The CDR3 is 16 amino acids. V lost 3 bases and J lost 1, with 16 bases in between. Germline lookup yields CDR1 KGHSH and CDR2 LQKENI.